Listed here are 24 T cell receptor beta chains from one sample, sequenced in a study of cytomegalovirus exposure and HLA in healthy donors. PCR used 60 Vbeta primers and 13 Jbeta primers. Sequencing used immunoSEQ multiplex PCR; TCRdb keeps in-frame clones, though not all of them. The sample holds tens of thousands of clones, 77% seen once. Specimen: PBMCs. These receptors were taken from a male donor in good health and CMV-seropositive.

The chain combines TRBV5-6 with TRBJ2-2; 9 bases map to TRBD1. The CDR3 is 17 amino acids. Trimming removed 5 bases from V and 2 bases from J; junction bases left unmatched: 10. Germline V gene data show CDR1 as SGHDT and CDR2 as YYEEEE. Here the CDR3 DNA reads TGTGCCAGCAGACTTGGGCCGGGACAGGGTAACACCGGGGAGCTGTTTTTT. It specifies CASRLGPGQGNTGELFF.

The J gene is TRBJ2-5, the V gene TRBV10-3, with D tentatively TRBD1 (5 bases). The J call may be in error: the DNA end matches TRBJ2-7 better. Germline CDR1 and CDR2: ENHRY and SYGVKD. The CDR3 is 14 amino acids. CDR3 nucleotides: TGTGCCATCAGTGATTGGACACCCCCCTACGAGCAGTACTTC. Translating it yields CAISDWTPPYEQYF.

This clone was found a few times. The chain combines TRBV12-5 with TRBJ1-1; TRBD1 is a possible D gene (6 bases). Germline lookup yields CDR1 LGHNT and CDR2 FRNRAP. This CDR3 is built from 20 residues. V lost 4 bases, J lost 0 bases, and 27 bases lay in between. CDR3: CASGSLPPRDTQLMNTEAFF. The CDR3 bases are TGTGCTAGTGGTTCCTTACCTCCCCGGGACACCCAACTTATGAACACTGAAGCTTTCTTT. Combining the CDR3 with reference TRBV12-5 and TRBJ1-1 gives the whole variable domain DARVTQTPRHKVTEMGQEVTMRCQPILGHNTVFWYRQTMMQGLELLAYFRNRAPLDDSGMPKDRFSAEMPDATLATLKIQPSEPRDSAVYFCASGSLPPRDTQLMNTEAFFGQGTRLTVV.

This rearrangement joins TRBV6-5 to TRBJ2-3; 7 positions agree with TRBD1. Germline loops: CDR1 MNHEY, CDR2 SVGAGI. The CDR3 is 14 residues long. The V segment lost 6 bases and the J segment 5 bases; nucleotides outside the gene matches: 8. The CDR3 nucleotides are TGTGCCAGCAGCAACAGGGGTGGGCGAGATACGCAGTATTTT. Translation gives CASSNRGGRDTQYF.

The rearrangement links TRBV5-1 to TRBJ1-1; D unclear. V lost 4 bases and J lost 2, with 12 bases in between. Per the germline V gene, CDR1 is SGHRS and CDR2 is YFSETQ. The CDR3 totals 14 residues. CDR3 region: CASSGMTGNTEAFF. CDR3 coding DNA: TGCGCCAGCAGCGGAATGACGGGAAACACTGAAGCTTTCTTT.

This clone was counted once. This chain links TRBV7-2 with TRBJ1-6; a weak D match, TRBD1 (5 bases). The germline gives CDR1 SGHTA, CDR2 FQGNSA. CDR3 length: 14 residues. Trimming took 5 bases from V and 1 from J, leaving 6 bases between them. CDR3 DNA: TGTGCCAGCAGCCCAGGGTCCTATAATTCACCCCTCCACTTT. This codes for CASSPGSYNSPLHF.

This clone turned up a few times. The chain joins TRBV19 to TRBJ2-3; D not resolved. The CDR3 contains 12 residues. Germline loops: CDR1 LNHDA, CDR2 SQIVND (reference sequence). Trimming stripped 6 bases from V and 0 bases from J, with 4 bases between. The CDR3 DNA is TGTGCCAGTAGACAGAGCACAGATACGCAGTATTTT. This encodes CASRQSTDTQYF.

The chain has TRBV4-3 and TRBJ2-7; 10 positions agree with TRBD2. The trim removed 4 bases at V and 3 bases at J, leaving 0 bases unmatched. This CDR3 has 13 residues. Per germline, CDR1 LGHNA and CDR2 YSLEER. Here the CDR3 reads CASSRTSGYEQYF. The CDR3 coding sequence is TGCGCCAGCAGCCGGACTAGCGGCTACGAGCAGTACTTC.

This clone appeared once. The chain uses TRBV4-1 and TRBJ2-7; TRBD2 might be the D (5 bases). V lost 0 bases, J lost 4 bases, and 16 bases lay in between. This CDR3 comprises 16 residues. In germline, CDR1 is MGHRA, CDR2 YSYEKL. The DNA for the CDR3 is TGCGCCAGCAGCCAAGAGAGACTACCAGTCGGATACGAGCAGTACTTC. Encoded protein: CASSQERLPVGYEQYF.

V gene TRBV19 combines with J gene TRBJ2-7; a possible D gene is TRBD1 (6 bases). CDR1 is LNHDA and CDR2 is SQIVND in the germline V gene (reference sequence). The CDR3 sequence is 15 residues long. The germline V and J ends were trimmed by 6 bases and 0 bases, with 15 bases remaining between them. The CDR3 here is CASRLGGQSSYEQYF. The CDR3 nucleotides read TGTGCCAGTAGATTGGGCGGACAGAGCTCCTACGAGCAGTACTTC.

The chain couples TRBV6-5 to TRBJ2-5, with 8 positions matching TRBD1. CDR3 length equals 14 residues. V lost 6 bases, J lost 2 bases, and 5 bases stayed unmatched. CDR1 is MNHEY, CDR2 SVGAGI, per germline. This CDR3 reads CASSRGQVQETQYF. The CDR3 DNA reads TGTGCCAGCAGCCGGGGACAGGTACAAGAGACCCAGTACTTC.

The chain recombines TRBV5-4 with TRBJ2-7, with a possible D match to TRBD2 (6 bases). Trimming removed 4 bases at V and 5 bases at J, with 13 bases between. CDR3 length: 13 amino acids. Germline CDR1 SGHNT, CDR2 YYREEE (reference sequence). The CDR3 reads CASSLGGGDEQYF. DNA of the CDR3: TGTGCCAGCAGCCTCGGGGGAGGAGACGAGCAGTACTTC.

In this sample, this clone turned up once. The chain recombines TRBV27 with TRBJ2-7, with TRBD2 as a possible D gene (6 bases). Germline CDR1 MNHEY, CDR2 SMNVEV (reference sequence). Trimming shortened V by 6 bases and J by 2 bases, and 14 bases separated the two germline ends. The CDR3 covers 14 residues. CDR3: CASSPGGAPYEQYF. CDR3 in DNA: TGTGCCAGCAGCCCGGGCGGGGCCCCCTACGAGCAGTACTTC.

The rearrangement links TRBV7-2 to TRBJ1-5; TRBD1 matches 7 bases. CDR1 is SGHTA and CDR2 is FQGNSA in the germline V gene. Trimming took 5 bases from V and 7 from J; bases not matched to a gene: 8. The CDR3 is made up of 14 amino acids. CDR3 region: CASSQNTGAQPQHF. In DNA form, the CDR3 reads TGTGCCAGCAGCCAAAATACAGGGGCGCAGCCCCAGCATTTT. Together with reference TRBV7-2 and TRBJ1-5, the CDR3 gives the full variable domain: GAGVSQSPSNKVTEKGKDVELRCDPISGHTALYWYRQSLGQGLEFLIYFQGNSAPDKSGLPSDRFSAERTGGSVSTLTIQRTQQEDSAVYLCASSQNTGAQPQHFGDGTRLSIL.

CDR3 sequence reads: CASSLLTGVYGNTIYF. In DNA form, the CDR3 reads TGTGCCAGCAGCTTACTTACAGGGGTATATGGAAACACCATATATTTT. The chain is built from TRBV13 and TRBJ1-3, with TRBD1 matching 7 bases. Per the germline V gene, CDR1 is PRHDT and CDR2 is FYEKMQ (reference sequence). V gave up 2 bases and J gave up 3 bases; unmatched junction bases: 7. The CDR3 has 16 amino acids. The entire variable domain, with the rest obtained from reference TRBV13 and TRBJ1-3, is as follows: AAGVIQSPRHLIKEKRETATLKCYPIPRHDTVYWYQQGPGQDPQFLISFYEKMQSDKGSIPDRFSAQQFSDYHSELNMSSLELGDSALYFCASSLLTGVYGNTIYFGEGSWLTVV.

The V call is TRBV7-8, the J call TRBJ1-1; TRBD1 might be the D (6 bases). Germline V lookup: CDR1 SGHVS, CDR2 FQNEAQ. The CDR3 sequence is 15 residues long. V lost 5 bases and J 1 base, leaving 14 bases between the germline ends. Written as DNA, the CDR3 is TGTGCCAGCAGCCGGCGGGGGGGGGCGAACACTGAAGCTTTCTTT. This gives the protein CASSRRGGANTEAFF.

CDR3 nucleotides: TGTGCCAGCAGGGGACTAGGAGAGACCCAGTACTTC. It specifies CASRGLGETQYF. The V gene is TRBV27, the J gene TRBJ2-5; 8 positions agree with TRBD2. This CDR3 has 12 residues. Germline CDR1 MNHEY, CDR2 SMNVEV (reference sequence). V dropped 6 bases and J dropped 4; count of bases not matched to a gene: 1.

The rearrangement joins TRBV7-2 to TRBJ2-7; tentative D call: TRBD2 (7 bases). The CDR3 runs to 14 residues. The V end lost 5 bases, the J end lost 3 bases, and 14 bases lay between the germline ends. In germline, CDR1 is SGHTA, CDR2 FQGNSA. CDR3 protein: CASSPGGGIYEQYF. For the CDR3, the DNA is TGTGCCAGCAGCCCCGGCGGGGGCATCTACGAGCAGTACTTC.

This sequence joins TRBV4-1 and TRBJ2-1, with 10 bases fitting TRBD1. Germline V lookup: CDR1 MGHRA, CDR2 YSYEKL. The trim removed 1 base at V and 4 bases at J, leaving 1 base unmatched. The CDR3 sequence is 15 residues long. The DNA of the CDR3 is TGCGCCAGCAGCCAAGGGACAGGGGGTTACAATGAGCAGTTCTTC. This sequence encodes CASSQGTGGYNEQFF.

The rearrangement links TRBV28 to TRBJ1-2; 7 bases match TRBD1. Germline V gene sequence: CDR1 MDHEN, CDR2 SYDVKM. J was trimmed by 0 bases and V by 5 bases; bases with no gene match: 3. This CDR3 is built from 14 residues. The CDR3 DNA follows: TGTGCCAGCAGTCCAGGGACAGCTAACTATGGCTACACCTTC. It is translated as CASSPGTANYGYTF.

This sequence joins TRBV28 and TRBJ2-5, with TRBD2 as a possible D gene (6 bases). The CDR3 is made up of 15 amino acids. The germline CDR1 and CDR2 sequences are MDHEN and SYDVKM. V shed 5 bases and J shed 4 bases, with 17 bases lying between them. This chain's CDR3 is CASSPRGTPGETQYF. DNA of the CDR3: TGTGCCAGCAGTCCCCGGGGGACCCCGGGAGAGACCCAGTACTTC.

This chain links TRBV4-1 with TRBJ2-1; TRBD2 matches 10 bases. Germline CDR1 reads MGHRA; CDR2 reads YSYEKL. Trimming removed 0 bases from V and 7 bases from J; junction bases left unmatched: 9. The CDR3 loop spans 17 amino acids. CDR3 region: CASSQDRASGSSNEQFF. The DNA of the CDR3 is TGCGCCAGCAGCCAAGATAGGGCTAGCGGGAGTTCGAATGAGCAGTTCTTC.

The chain has TRBV30 and TRBJ1-1; maybe TRBD1 (6 bases). Germline V lookup: CDR1 GTSNPN, CDR2 SVGIG (reference sequence). This CDR3 has 13 amino acids. Trimming pared 0 bases from V and 10 bases from J, leaving 15 bases between. This chain's CDR3 is CAWSVQGRGLAFF. In DNA, the CDR3 is TGTGCCTGGAGTGTTCAGGGCAGGGGTCTAGCTTTCTTT.

This clone was counted a few times. The gene calls are TRBV5-1 and TRBJ2-2; D might be TRBD2 (6 bases). V gave up 5 bases and J gave up 1 base, with 12 bases separating them. CDR1 SGHRS and CDR2 YFSETQ come from the germline V gene. The CDR3 totals 15 residues. The CDR3 loop is CASREGRRNTGELFF. The CDR3 DNA sequence: TGCGCCAGCAGGGAAGGGAGGAGGAACACCGGGGAGCTGTTTTTT.